Below, 19 T cell receptor beta chains from the same sample are listed, as sequenced in a study of cytomegalovirus exposure and HLA in healthy donors. Researchers ran the PCR with 60 Vbeta and 13 Jbeta primers. Repertoires were generated with immunoSEQ multiplex PCR, while TCRdb's copy carries only in-frame clones and drops some. Among tens of thousands of clones listed, around 79% were seen once. The sample was PBMCs. The source of these receptors is a female donor in good health and CMV-seronegative.

The chain employs TRBV6-5 and TRBJ2-5; the D gene is possibly TRBD2 (6 bases). Per germline, CDR1 MNHEY and CDR2 SVGAGI. V was clipped by 5 bases and J by 2 bases, with 12 bases between them. This CDR3 has 14 residues. CDR3 DNA: TGTGCCAGCAGTCGCGGGACTCAGCAAGAGACCCAGTACTTC. Its translation is CASSRGTQQETQYF.

The J gene is TRBJ2-7, the V gene TRBV11-2, with TRBD1 matching over 11 bases. The CDR3 length is 15 residues. The V and J ends lost 4 bases and 2 bases, in that order; junction bases with no gene match: 4. Germline loops: CDR1 SGHAT, CDR2 FQNNGV. The CDR3, as DNA: TGTGCCAGCAGCTGGACAGGGGGCTTAACCTACGAGCAGTACTTC. It yields the protein CASSWTGGLTYEQYF.

The chain recombines TRBV5-1 with TRBJ2-1, with 7 bases aligning to TRBD2. Looked up from germline, CDR1 is SGHRS and CDR2 is YFSETQ. Trimming took 2 bases from V and 1 from J; bases not matched to a gene: 3. This CDR3 comprises 15 residues. CDR3 coding DNA: TGCGCCAGCAGCTTAAAGGGAGGGTCCTACAATGAGCAGTTCTTC. Translating it yields CASSLKGGSYNEQFF. Based on the CDR3 plus reference TRBV5-1 and TRBJ2-1, the full variable domain is KAGVTQTPRYLIKTRGQQVTLSCSPISGHRSVSWYQQTPGQGLQFLFEYFSETQRNKGNFPGRFSGRQFSNSRSEMNVSTLELGDSALYLCASSLKGGSYNEQFFGPGTRLTVL.

This clone was detected only once. The chain combines TRBV4-2 with TRBJ1-2; 8 positions agree with TRBD1. The CDR3 sequence is 14 residues long. The germline V gene encodes CDR1 LGHNA and CDR2 YNFKEQ. J lost 0 bases, V lost 4 bases, and 1 base had no gene match. The CDR3 region is CASSLDRANYGYTF. As DNA, the CDR3 is TGTGCCAGCAGCCTGGACAGGGCTAACTATGGCTACACCTTC.

The chain recombines TRBV7-9 with TRBJ1-2, with TRBD1 matching over 11 bases. After removal of 5 bases from V and 8 bases from J, the junction contained 7 bases not matched to a gene. Germline CDR1 and CDR2: SEHNR and FQNEAQ (reference sequence). The CDR3 consists of 14 residues. The CDR3 region has the DNA TGTGCCAGCAGCGTCGGGACAGGGGGTCTAGGCTACACCTTC. This gives the protein CASSVGTGGLGYTF.

The rearrangement links TRBV2 to TRBJ2-5; 11 bases map to TRBD2. The CDR3 is 16 amino acids. Germline CDR1 SNHLY, CDR2 FYNNEI. V lost 6 bases to trimming and J lost 4 bases; unmatched junction nucleotides: 10. The CDR3: CASRRSSGGALETQYF. CDR3 DNA: TGTGCCAGCAGGAGGAGTAGCGGGGGGGCCTTAGAGACCCAGTACTTC. Full variable domain (rest looked up from reference TRBV2 and TRBJ2-5): EPEVTQTPSHQVTQMGQEVILRCVPISNHLYFYWYRQILGQKVEFLVSFYNNEISEKSEIFDDQFSVERPDGSNFTLKIRSTKLEDSAMYFCASRRSSGGALETQYFGPGTRLLVL.

CDR3 residues: CASSLKAGSSYEQYF. The CDR3 coding sequence is TGTGCCAGCAGCTTAAAAGCGGGAAGCTCCTACGAGCAGTACTTC. This rearrangement joins TRBV7-2 to TRBJ2-7, with 7 positions matching TRBD2. Germline V CDR1 and CDR2: SGHTA, FQGNSA. There are 15 residues in the CDR3. Trimming took 2 bases from V and 0 from J; bases not matched to a gene: 4.

The CDR3 nucleotides read TGTGCCAGCAGCAGAGCGGGAGAACAATACAATGAGCAGTTCTTC. It codes for CASSRAGEQYNEQFF. The gene calls are TRBV7-9 and TRBJ2-1; 8 bases map to TRBD2. The CDR3 is made up of 15 amino acids. Germline V lookup: CDR1 SEHNR, CDR2 FQNEAQ (reference sequence). The J segment lost 4 bases and the V segment lost 5 bases, leaving 7 bases of the junction unmatched.

V and J are TRBV6-6 and TRBJ2-5, with D hard to call. Germline V gene data show CDR1 as MNHNY and CDR2 as SVGAGI (reference sequence). This CDR3 is built from 14 residues. V was clipped by 2 bases and J by 2 bases, with 9 bases between them. This chain's CDR3 is CASSYLGGQETQYF. Here the CDR3 DNA reads TGTGCCAGCAGTTACCTCGGCGGACAAGAGACCCAGTACTTC.

The J gene is TRBJ1-1, the V gene TRBV7-9; D uncertain. Germline V gene lookup returns CDR1 SEHNR and CDR2 FQNEAQ (reference sequence). Trimming stripped 4 bases from V and 4 bases from J, with 22 bases between. The CDR3 is made up of 17 amino acids. Here the CDR3 DNA reads TGTGCCAGCAGCTCTAATATTATGTCGGGAGGTGGCACTGAAGCTTTCTTT. Amino acid sequence: CASSSNIMSGGGTEAFF.

The chain joins TRBV27 to TRBJ2-7; perhaps TRBD2 as D (5 bases). Germline assignment: CDR1 MNHEY and CDR2 SMNVEV (reference sequence). This CDR3 contains 14 residues. Trimming left V 7 bases short and J 0 bases short, with 13 bases between. CDR3 sequence reads: CASKATGSSYEQYF. The CDR3 DNA reads as TGTGCCAGCAAGGCCACGGGGAGCTCCTACGAGCAGTACTTC.

The chain joins TRBV6-6 to TRBJ2-5, with D possibly TRBD2 on 5 matching bases. This CDR3 contains 14 residues. In germline, CDR1 is MNHNY, CDR2 SVGAGI (reference sequence). Between the trimmed V and J ends, which lost 4 bases and 5 bases, there was a span of 14 bases. Here the CDR3 reads CASSLRKGGETQYF. Written as DNA, the CDR3 is TGTGCCAGCAGTTTAAGAAAGGGCGGGGAGACCCAGTACTTC.

The J gene is TRBJ1-5, the V gene TRBV2; tentative D call: TRBD1 (6 bases). With 6 bases removed from V and 0 bases from J, the gap between germline ends came to 9 bases. The CDR3 loop spans 14 amino acids. The germline V gene has CDR1 SNHLY and CDR2 FYNNEI. The CDR3 loop reads CASRQGYSNQPQHF. The CDR3 DNA reads TGTGCCAGCAGACAGGGATATAGCAATCAGCCCCAGCATTTT.

This chain uses TRBV4-3 with TRBJ2-2; 7 positions match TRBD1. V trimming: 4 bases; J trimming: 3 bases; junction bases outside the gene matches: 5. Germline V CDR1 and CDR2: LGHNA, YSLEER. This CDR3 is built from 15 residues. The CDR3 coding sequence is TGCGCCAGCAGCCGAAGCACAGGGGACACCGGGGAGCTGTTTTTT. It encodes CASSRSTGDTGELFF.

This clone was seen more than once but under ten times. The junction departs from germline at one end; a sequencing error may be responsible. V usage is TRBV18 and J usage is TRBJ2-7, with D uncertain. The CDR3 is made up of 13 amino acids. Germline values: CDR1 KGHSH, CDR2 LQKENI. The CDR3: CASSPRSRLGRNF. The DNA for the CDR3 is TGTGCCAGCTCACCAAGATCCCGGCTAGGTAGGAACTTC. Combining the CDR3 with reference TRBV18 and TRBJ2-7 gives the whole variable domain NAGVMQNPRHLVRRRGQEARLRCSPMKGHSHVYWYRQLPEEGLKFMVYLQKENIIDESGMPKERFSAEFPKEGPSILRIQQVVRGDSAAYFCASSPRSRLGRNFGPGTRLTVT.

This clone was detected only a few times. The chain recombines TRBV2 with TRBJ2-6; 7 bases agree with TRBD1. This CDR3 has 15 amino acids. Germline lookup yields CDR1 SNHLY and CDR2 FYNNEI. V shed 8 bases, J shed 0 bases, and the junction held 4 bases outside the gene matches. The CDR3 nucleotides are TGTGCCAGCCGGGACAGTAACTCTGGGGCCAACGTCCTGACTTTC. Translating gives CASRDSNSGANVLTF.

The chain employs TRBV5-1 and TRBJ2-5; 8 bases are a match to TRBD1. The V and J ends lost 2 bases and 0 bases, in that order; junction bases with no gene match: 6. CDR3 length: 16 residues. The V gene's germline CDR1 is SGHRS and CDR2 YFSETQ. The CDR3: CASSFTAGGNQETQYF. The CDR3 DNA reads TGCGCCAGCAGCTTTACGGCAGGGGGCAACCAAGAGACCCAGTACTTC.

The chain is built from TRBV18 and TRBJ2-4, with D tentatively TRBD1 (5 bases). V was pared by 5 bases and J by 4 bases, with 9 bases between. The CDR3 has 13 residues. Germline V gene data show CDR1 as KGHSH and CDR2 as LQKENI. The CDR3 sequence is CASSVGQKNIQYF. As DNA, the CDR3 is TGTGCCAGCTCAGTCGGACAAAAAAACATTCAGTACTTC.

The rearrangement uses TRBV19 and TRBJ1-6; D gene unclear. V shed 8 bases and J shed 10 bases, with 12 bases lying between them. The CDR3 sequence is 12 residues long. CDR1 is LNHDA, CDR2 SQIVND, per germline (reference sequence). CDR3 sequence: CASAGESSPLHF. DNA of the CDR3: TGTGCCAGTGCCGGGGAATCATCACCCCTCCACTTT.